The source of this T cell receptor beta chain is a study of cytomegalovirus exposure and HLA in healthy donors. Findings of the study overall: The study recorded fewer than 200 TCR beta chains that were cytomegalovirus-associated.

Germline V gives CDR1 ENHRY, CDR2 SYGVKD. The CDR3 consists of 16 residues. Trimming took off 2 bases at V and 0 bases at J, with 10 bases between the two ends. Comment on this clone: Its antigen is unknown.

The PCR contained 60 Vbeta and 13 Jbeta primers. Original analysis: Later, 65 million to 90 million unique TCR beta chains were counted in an analysis, and approximately 9.9 million of them were shared. Sequencing was performed with immunoSEQ multiplex PCR; in TCRdb, only in-frame clones are kept and a portion is missing. Clonal size and the V and J genes are those of that table, whereas D and trimming came from the DNA. This sample's table has around 34,000 clones. Each donor's status was that of a healthy bone marrow donor. Sequencing input: PBMCs. This sequence was found in a woman aged 40 to 55 in good health and CMV-seropositive. The J gene is TRBJ1-4, the V gene TRBV10-3, with a tentative D call TRBD1 (6 bases). The DNA for the CDR3 is TGTGCCATCAGTGAGGCGGACAGTGCAACTAATGAAAAACTGTTTTTT. Its protein is CAISEADSATNEKLFF.